Below are 4 T cell receptor beta chains sequenced from a single sample in a study of blood T cell repertoires in COVID-19. TCRdb keeps only in-frame clones here, not all; method: immunoSEQ multiplex PCR. The table lists approximately 89,000 clones, nearly 80% of them singletons. Sample: peripheral blood. These receptors were obtained from a man in his 70s with COVID-19, enrolled during active disease.

This chain joins TRBV9 and TRBJ1-1; D perhaps matches TRBD1 (6 bases). Germline CDR1 is SGDLS and CDR2 is YYNGEE. V dropped 4 bases and J dropped 2 bases, with 15 bases sitting between them. The CDR3 length is 15 residues. CDR3 loop: CASSPRDNPNTEAFF. CDR3 in DNA: TGTGCCAGCAGCCCCCGGGACAATCCAAACACTGAAGCTTTCTTT.

The V call is TRBV23-1, the J call TRBJ2-7; TRBD1 matches at 8 bases. TRBV23-1 qualifies as an ORF whose function is uncertain. With V trimmed by 5 bases and J by 3 bases, 6 bases remained unmatched. The CDR3 has 14 residues. The CDR3, as DNA: TGCGCCAGCAGTTTCAGGGGGCGAAGCTACGAGCAGTACTTC. Its translation is CASSFRGRSYEQYF.

The genes are TRBV9 and TRBJ1-3; D might be TRBD1 (6 bases). The CDR3 consists of 17 residues. The germline V gene encodes CDR1 SGDLS and CDR2 YYNGEE. With 0 bases removed from V and 0 bases from J, the gap between germline ends came to 13 bases. For the CDR3, the DNA is TGTGCCAGCAGCGTAGGTCGGCAGGGGAGCTCTGGAAACACCATATATTTT. This sequence encodes CASSVGRQGSSGNTIYF.

Concerning this clone: One end of the junction varies from germline; a read error may be responsible. The rearrangement links TRBV11-3 to TRBJ1-1; maybe TRBD1 (5 bases). The CDR3 runs 18 residues. Looked up from germline, CDR1 is SGHNT and CDR2 is YENEEA. CDR3 sequence: CASSLDPAGAGRNAEAFF. DNA of the CDR3: TGTGCCAGCAGCTTAGATCCCGCAGGTGCGGGGCGGAACGCTGAAGCTTTCTTT.